This TCR beta chain came from a study of cytomegalovirus exposure and HLA in healthy donors. Points from the study as a whole: Follow-up analysis seemed to connect common viral pathogens with several of the most significant clusters identified.

Both 60 Vbeta primers and 13 Jbeta primers went into the PCR. Assay used: immunoSEQ multiplex PCR; TCRdb lists only in-frame clones, some missing. The table lists about 200,000 clones, 65% to 85% of them singletons, with about 1.7% in the top ten. V dropped 1 base and J dropped 5; count of bases not matched to a gene: 4. This CDR3 comprises 14 residues. Germline CDR1 reads SEHNR; CDR2 reads FQNEAQ (reference sequence). A remark on this clone: Its antigen is undetermined. This sample includes further DNA sequences coding for the same CDR3.

The chain is built from TRBV7-9 and TRBJ2-7, with 8 bases matching TRBD1. Sequencing was carried out using PBMCs. This TCR was recovered from a man in his fifties in good health and CMV-seronegative. The CDR3 sequence is CASSLGQGYDEQYF. CDR3 nucleotide sequence: TGTGCCAGCAGCTTAGGACAGGGGTACGACGAGCAGTACTTC. The complete variable domain, with remaining parts taken from reference TRBV7-9 and TRBJ2-7, reads DTGVSQNPRHKITKRGQNVTFRCDPISEHNRLYWYRQTLGQGPEFLTYFQNEAQLEKSRLLSDRFSAERPKGSFSTLEIQRTEQGDSAMYLCASSLGQGYDEQYFGPGTRLTVT.